This T cell receptor beta chain emerged from a study of blood T cell repertoires in COVID-19. About the study: The analysed material was cDNA or gDNA that came from T cells, B-cell-depleted T cells, or PBMCs.

Per the germline V gene, CDR1 is SNHLY and CDR2 is FYNNEI. The CDR3 has 15 amino acids. Trimming shortened V by 8 bases and J by 4 bases, and 21 bases separated the two germline ends. Profiling relied on immunoSEQ multiplex PCR, and the TCRdb table lists in-frame clones only, not all of them. The sample holds about 160,000 clones; approximately 92% are singletons and the top ten take around 4.6%. This chain links TRBV2 with TRBJ2-7; D is possibly TRBD2 (5 bases). The sample taken for sequencing was peripheral blood. The receptor was isolated from a woman aged 45-65 years with acute or convalescent COVID-19. The CDR3 protein is CASSPSTRVTYEQYF. The CDR3 DNA is TGTGCCAGCTCGCCTTCAACGAGGGTAACATACGAGCAGTACTTC.